The clone carrying this T cell receptor (beta chain) has ten or more counts. Its antigen is not known. Each CDR3 protein gets one entry after TCRdb re-called the RT-PCR reads with MiXCR. The repertoire consists of 610,000 or so distinct CDR3 sequences, with 14% occurring once and the leading ten covering 11%. The CDR3 runs to 13 residues. V lost 0 bases to trimming and J lost 10 bases, with 14 bases between them. Germline values: CDR1 SGHRS, CDR2 YFSETQ. This sample was included in a study of response to subunit inactivated influenza vaccine. Whole-study results and caveats: Few new T cells, the authors suggested, are recruited by each seasonal influenza vaccination.

V usage is TRBV5-1 and J usage is TRBJ2-7; D unclear. The sample in question was PBMCs from blood, obtained 11 to 12 days after vaccination. This receptor was identified in a man between 50 and 59 years old who received an inactivated influenza vaccine. CDR3 loop: CASSLEGPGPQYF. CDR3 nucleotides: TGCGCCAGCAGCTTGGAGGGCCCCGGTCCCCAGTACTTC. The full variable domain, with the rest looked up from reference TRBV5-1 and TRBJ2-7, is KAGVTQTPRYLIKTRGQQVTLSCSPISGHRSVSWYQQTPGQGLQFLFEYFSETQRNKGNFPGRFSGRQFSNSRSEMNVSTLELGDSALYLCASSLEGPGPQYFGPGTRLTVT.